This TCR beta chain was recorded in a study of control samples from healthy donors and cancer patients (dated by TCRdb to about 2020). The library relied on the immunoSEQ multiplex PCR assay. In TCRdb, the immuneACCESS table is reduced to in-frame sequences with V and J assigned. These tables do not hold every clone; where another copy was compared, an unresolved V gene accounts for under half, and the others remain unexplained. The sample profile shows 65,000 to 85,000 clones; roughly nine tenths of them were found once. The biggest ten clones account for 9.5% of the sample. There are 13 amino acids in the CDR3, from cysteine to phenylalanine inclusive. The CDR3 DNA has 39 bases and is translated from base 1. V is pared back by 4 bases and J by 0 bases, with 5 bases lying between the germline termini. CDR1 and CDR2 were assigned from the germline V gene as SGDLS and YYNGEE. This clone was picked up one time. The antigen it binds to is not known. Base quality data are lacking; no much larger clone is found one base away.

The sequence joins TRBV9 to TRBJ1-3, with the D gene uncertain. This clonotype was sampled from a woman aged 50 to 65 with colorectal cancer. The source material was PBMCs. CDR3 region: CASSTISGNTIYF. The DNA sequence is TGTGCCAGCAGCACCATCTCTGGAAACACCATATATTTT.